The 21 T cell receptor beta chains below were found in one sample sequenced in a study of blood T cell repertoires in COVID-19. Repertoires were generated with immunoSEQ multiplex PCR, while TCRdb's copy carries only in-frame clones and drops some. The sample lists around 15,000 clones, around 84% occurring once. Specimen: peripheral blood. The receptors were gathered from a human donor in a cohort sampled during active COVID-19.

The V gene is TRBV3-1 (or the pseudogene TRBV3-2), the J gene TRBJ1-3; 8 nucleotides line up with TRBD1. The CDR3 extends over 16 amino acids. Trimming at V came to 4 bases and at J to 6 bases, leaving 11 bases not matched to a gene. Germline V gene data show CDR1 as LGHDT and CDR2 as YNNKEL (reference sequence). CDR3 sequence: CASSPLRQGRVNTIYF. DNA of the CDR3: TGTGCCAGCAGCCCCCTAAGACAGGGGCGGGTAAACACCATATATTTT.

The V gene is TRBV6-6, the J gene TRBJ2-7, with 8 nucleotides matching TRBD1. This CDR3 comprises 15 residues. Trimming removed 2 bases from V and 8 bases from J; junction bases left unmatched: 11. CDR1 and CDR2 (germline): MNHNY, SVGAGI (reference sequence). The CDR3 spells CASSYPDRAHPKQYF. CDR3 nucleotide sequence: TGTGCCAGCAGTTACCCGGACAGGGCCCACCCCAAGCAGTACTTC.

This sequence joins TRBV6-6 and TRBJ2-4, with D maybe TRBD1 (6 bases). This CDR3 is built from 15 residues. The germline CDR1 and CDR2 sequences are MNHNY and SVGAGI (reference sequence). V lost 2 bases, J lost 0 bases, and 8 bases lay in between. The CDR3 is CASSYGTRAKNIQYF. CDR3 in DNA: TGTGCCAGCAGTTACGGGACAAGAGCCAAAAACATTCAGTACTTC.

The sample holds a few counts of this clone. V and J are TRBV27 and TRBJ2-7; 8 bases align to TRBD1. Germline V gene data show CDR1 as MNHEY and CDR2 as SMNVEV (reference sequence). The CDR3 has 13 amino acids. After removal of 6 bases from V and 4 bases from J, the junction contained 5 bases not matched to a gene. CDR3 protein: CASRRTGNYEQYF. CDR3 nucleotide sequence: TGTGCCAGCAGGAGGACAGGGAATTACGAGCAGTACTTC.

The chain carries TRBV5-1 and TRBJ1-5, with 7 bases lining up with TRBD1. The CDR3 is 17 residues long. Germline assignment: CDR1 SGHRS and CDR2 YFSETQ. V trimming: 7 bases; J trimming: 3 bases; junction bases outside the gene matches: 16. As DNA, the CDR3 is TGCGCCAGCCCCCGGAAATGGGACAGAGGCGACAATCAGCCCCAGCATTTT. Encoded protein: CASPRKWDRGDNQPQHF. Drawing the rest from reference TRBV5-1 and TRBJ1-5, the complete variable domain is KAGVTQTPRYLIKTRGQQVTLSCSPISGHRSVSWYQQTPGQGLQFLFEYFSETQRNKGNFPGRFSGRQFSNSRSEMNVSTLELGDSALYLCASPRKWDRGDNQPQHFGDGTRLSIL.

The rearrangement joins TRBV5-6 to TRBJ1-3; 9 nucleotides agree with TRBD1. CDR3 length: 15 amino acids. Germline V lookup: CDR1 SGHDT, CDR2 YYEEEE. J was trimmed by 4 bases and V by 3 bases; bases with no gene match: 5. CDR3 nucleotide sequence: TGTGCCAGCAGCTCCGGGACAGGGAGAGGAAACACCATATATTTT. It translates to CASSSGTGRGNTIYF.

V and J are TRBV4-2 and TRBJ2-7, with 8 bases that match TRBD1. Germline V gene lookup returns CDR1 LGHNA and CDR2 YNFKEQ. This CDR3 is built from 14 residues. V shed 1 base, J shed 1 base, and the junction held 0 bases outside the gene matches. CDR3 loop: CASSQGDRSYEQYF. DNA of the CDR3: TGTGCCAGCAGCCAAGGGGACAGGTCCTACGAGCAGTACTTC.

This rearrangement joins TRBV10-3 to TRBJ2-3; possible D gene TRBD2, 7 bases. This CDR3 is built from 17 residues. Germline V gives CDR1 ENHRY, CDR2 SYGVKD. Deletions cut 6 bases from V and 1 base from J, with 20 bases between. CDR3 in amino acids: CAIRDPLEGGGTDTQYF. The DNA for the CDR3 is TGTGCCATCAGGGACCCACTAGAGGGGGGGGGCACAGATACGCAGTATTTT.

The genes are TRBV7-2 and TRBJ2-5, with TRBD2 matching 11 bases. With V trimmed by 3 bases and J by 7 bases, 7 bases remained unmatched. Germline CDR1 is SGHTA and CDR2 is FQGNSA. CDR3 length: 15 amino acids. CDR3 residues: CASSFSGGADGTQYF. DNA for the CDR3: TGTGCCAGCAGCTTTAGCGGGGGGGCAGACGGGACCCAGTACTTC.

This clone was seen only once. The chain recombines TRBV29-1 with TRBJ2-7; D not resolved. The V and J ends lost 7 bases and 0 bases respectively, with 13 bases between them. Germline CDR1 and CDR2: SQVTM and ANQGSEA. This CDR3 is 13 amino acids long. The CDR3 coding sequence is TGCAGCGCTGTCCCCTCGAGCTCCTACGAGCAGTACTTC. Its protein product is CSAVPSSSYEQYF.

The chain carries TRBV7-9 and TRBJ1-5, with a possible D match to TRBD1 (6 bases). V lost 4 bases and J lost 7, with 14 bases in between. This CDR3 has 14 amino acids. From germline, CDR1 is SEHNR and CDR2 FQNEAQ (reference sequence). CDR3 sequence reads: CASSSKGGNQPQHF. The CDR3 DNA follows: TGTGCCAGCAGCTCCAAAGGGGGAAACCAGCCCCAGCATTTT.

In DNA, the CDR3 is TGTGCCAGCAGCACCTTTGACAGGGGCCACACTGAAGCTTTCTTT. The encoded protein is CASSTFDRGHTEAFF. This chain joins TRBV5-4 and TRBJ1-1; 8 bases agree with TRBD1. After removal of 4 bases from V and 3 bases from J, the junction contained 8 bases not matched to a gene. The germline CDR1 and CDR2 sequences are SGHNT and YYREEE (reference sequence). CDR3 length: 15 residues.

This clone was seen a single time. The rearrangement uses TRBV18 and TRBJ2-1; maybe TRBD2 (5 bases). V was clipped by 2 bases and J by 4 bases, with 12 bases between them. The CDR3 loop spans 15 amino acids. CDR1 is KGHSH and CDR2 is LQKENI in the germline V gene. This chain's CDR3 is CASSPMGGQYNEQFF. CDR3 coding DNA: TGTGCCAGCTCACCAATGGGCGGGCAATACAATGAGCAGTTCTTC.

The chain recombines TRBV29-1 with TRBJ2-7; perhaps TRBD2 as D (6 bases). There are 13 residues in the CDR3. V lost 8 bases and J lost 0, with 14 bases in between. Germline CDR1 SQVTM, CDR2 ANQGSEA. The CDR3 spells CSIRDSASYEQYF. The CDR3 coding sequence is TGCAGCATTCGGGACTCCGCCTCCTACGAGCAGTACTTC.

The gene calls are TRBV19 and TRBJ2-3, with TRBD2 matching 8 bases. This CDR3 region has 15 residues. Germline values: CDR1 LNHDA, CDR2 SQIVND (reference sequence). Trimming took 5 bases from V and 2 from J; bases not matched to a gene: 6. The CDR3 nucleotides are TGTGCCAGTAGTCCCCGGGAGGGTAACACAGATACGCAGTATTTT. Residues: CASSPREGNTDTQYF.

The genes are TRBV3-1 (or the pseudogene TRBV3-2) and TRBJ1-4, with 10 bases lining up with TRBD1. Germline CDR1 and CDR2: LGHDT and YNNKEL (reference sequence). V was clipped by 0 bases and J by 5 bases; unmatched bases: 3. The length of the CDR3 is 16 residues. CDR3 DNA sequence: TGTGCCAGCAGCCAAGAGACAGGGGGCGGAAATGAAAAACTGTTTTTT. This codes for CASSQETGGGNEKLFF.

This rearrangement joins TRBV7-2 to TRBJ2-7; the D gene is possibly TRBD1 (5 bases). The CDR3 runs 15 residues. V lost 1 base, J lost 3 bases, and 13 bases lay in between. The V gene's germline CDR1 is SGHTA and CDR2 FQGNSA. CDR3 region: CASSLVAGWNYEQYF. Here the CDR3 DNA reads TGTGCCAGCAGCTTAGTTGCAGGGTGGAACTACGAGCAGTACTTC.

The chain uses TRBV7-6 and TRBJ2-5; 8 nucleotides match TRBD2. Trimming cost V 5 bases and J 5 bases; bases outside gene matches: 19. The CDR3 consists of 18 residues. CDR1 is SGHVS and CDR2 is FNYEAQ in the germline V gene. The CDR3 spells CASSQRPREGRAGETQYF. In nucleotides, the CDR3 is TGTGCCAGCAGCCAACGCCCTCGGGAGGGAAGGGCAGGGGAGACCCAGTACTTC.

The rearrangement joins TRBV7-9 to TRBJ2-4, with TRBD1 identical over 12 bases. Germline CDR1 is SEHNR and CDR2 is FQNEAQ (reference sequence). The CDR3 totals 17 residues. V lost 5 bases and J lost 7; bases outside the gene matches: 12. The CDR3 nucleotides are TGTGCCAGCAGCCGACCCGGGACAGGGGGCGCGGGGAACATTCAGTACTTC. Protein: CASSRPGTGGAGNIQYF.

V usage is TRBV15 and J usage is TRBJ2-7; a weak D match, TRBD2 (6 bases). Germline lookup yields CDR1 LNHNV and CDR2 YYDKDF (reference sequence). The CDR3 sequence is 16 residues long. The V gene lost 1 base and the J gene lost 0 bases, with 13 bases spanning the gap. The CDR3 region has the DNA TGTGCCACCAGCAGAGGGGGACGGGGGAGCTCCTACGAGCAGTACTTC. It yields the protein CATSRGGRGSSYEQYF.

J is TRBJ1-6 and V is TRBV10-1, with D maybe TRBD1 (5 bases). This CDR3 contains 16 residues. V was pared by 0 bases and J by 7 bases, with 13 bases between. Germline V gives CDR1 WNHNN, CDR2 SYGVQD (reference sequence). The CDR3 here is CASSESSDSQNSPLHF. CDR3 coding DNA: TGCGCCAGCAGTGAGTCTTCAGACAGTCAAAATTCACCCCTCCACTTT.